Below are 17 T cell receptor beta chains sequenced from a single sample in a study of beta chain features in type 1 diabetes. Reverse transcription of all isolated RNA meant that expressed TCRB transcripts were sequenced. Using immunoSEQ multiplex PCR, the repertoire was profiled, and TCRdb retains in-frame clones only, with some absent. This sample yields 970,000 or so clones, of which about a sixth are seen a single time; around 0.02% belongs to the top ten. The material sequenced was naive CD4+ T cells from blood. The receptors shown here come from a woman aged 18 to 35 in good health.

This clone has a handful of counts. The chain carries TRBV19 and TRBJ2-5; D remains unclear. The end of the DNA fits TRBJ2-7 better, so the J call may be wrong. Germline CDR1 is LNHDA and CDR2 is SQIVND (reference sequence). The CDR3 sequence is 14 residues long. The CDR3 is CASSILAWGYEQYF. DNA for the CDR3: TGTGCCAGTAGTATTCTCGCCTGGGGATACGAGCAGTACTTC.

This chain uses TRBV7-8 with TRBJ1-2; D ambiguous. This CDR3 comprises 12 residues. The V end was cut by 5 bases, the J end by 3 bases, with 7 bases between. Germline V lookup: CDR1 SGHVS, CDR2 FQNEAQ. The CDR3 sequence is CASSQIDYGYTF. For the CDR3, the DNA is TGTGCCAGCAGCCAAATAGACTATGGCTACACCTTC. Combining the CDR3 with reference TRBV7-8 and TRBJ1-2 gives the whole variable domain GAGVSQSPRYKVAKRGQDVALRCDPISGHVSLFWYQQALGQGPEFLTYFQNEAQLDKSGLPSDRFFAERPEGSVSTLKIQRTQQEDSAVYLCASSQIDYGYTFGSGTRLTVV.

This clone showed up just a few times. The chain carries TRBV21-1 and TRBJ2-7; the table's D call, TRBD2, has no DNA check behind it. TRBV21-1 is tagged as a pseudogene. CDR3 length: 13 residues. The CDR3 loop reads CASRPHELAGQYF. The CDR3 DNA reads as TGTGCCAGCAGACCTCACGAGCTAGCAGGGCAGTACTTC.

The chain links TRBV9 to TRBJ2-6; D gene uncertain. Germline loops: CDR1 SGDLS, CDR2 YYNGEE. The V end was cut by 2 bases, the J end by 1 base, with 16 bases between. This CDR3 comprises 18 residues. The CDR3 DNA is TGTGCCAGCAGCGTCGGTGGGCGGATCTTTTCTGGGGCCAACGTCCTGACTTTC. The encoded protein is CASSVGGRIFSGANVLTF.

The chain carries TRBV15 and TRBJ2-2; D uncertain. The CDR3 runs to 15 residues. V lost 0 bases, J lost 6 bases, and 11 bases lay in between. Germline loops: CDR1 LNHNV, CDR2 YYDKDF (reference sequence). CDR3 residues: CATSRDLVVAGELFF. The CDR3 region has the DNA TGTGCCACCAGCAGAGATTTGGTGGTCGCCGGGGAGCTGTTTTTT.

The rearrangement links TRBV18 to TRBJ1-2; maybe TRBD1 (6 bases). Trimming pared 0 bases from V and 7 bases from J, leaving 9 bases between. The CDR3 length is 13 residues. Germline assignment: CDR1 KGHSH and CDR2 LQKENI. This CDR3 is CASSPPQGLGYTF. CDR3 nucleotides: TGTGCCAGCTCACCACCGCAGGGGCTTGGCTACACCTTC. Complete variable domain (other parts from reference TRBV18 and TRBJ1-2): NAGVMQNPRHLVRRRGQEARLRCSPMKGHSHVYWYRQLPEEGLKFMVYLQKENIIDESGMPKERFSAEFPKEGPSILRIQQVVRGDSAAYFCASSPPQGLGYTFGSGTRLTVV.

Turning to this clone: This CDR3 is also generated by other DNA sequences in the sample. The V call is TRBV6-5, the J call TRBJ2-7; D gene uncertain. Trimming removed 0 bases at V and 0 bases at J, with 9 bases between. The CDR3 consists of 15 residues. Per the germline V gene, CDR1 is MNHEY and CDR2 is SVGAGI. The CDR3 region is CASSYSSGRSYEQYF. The CDR3 region has the DNA TGTGCCAGCAGTTACTCTTCAGGCCGCTCCTACGAGCAGTACTTC.

This clone was seen a handful of times. V and J are TRBV7-2 and TRBJ1-2; TRBD1 is a possible D gene (5 bases). Germline V CDR1 and CDR2: SGHTA, FQGNSA. Trimming shortened V by 5 bases and J by 4 bases, and 26 bases separated the two germline ends. The CDR3 is made up of 18 amino acids. CDR3 sequence: CASSTSSLPFVGRYGYTF. The CDR3 coding sequence is TGTGCCAGCAGCACTTCCTCTTTGCCGTTCGTGGGGCGCTATGGCTACACCTTC. The entire variable domain, with the rest obtained from reference TRBV7-2 and TRBJ1-2, is as follows: GAGVSQSPSNKVTEKGKDVELRCDPISGHTALYWYRQSLGQGLEFLIYFQGNSAPDKSGLPSDRFSAERTGGSVSTLTIQRTQQEDSAVYLCASSTSSLPFVGRYGYTFGSGTRLTVV.

This clone was detected only a few times. This chain uses TRBV2 with TRBJ1-5; no clear D gene. Germline assignment: CDR1 SNHLY and CDR2 FYNNEI. The CDR3 covers 13 residues. Deletions cut 4 bases from V and 5 bases from J, with 9 bases between. The CDR3: CASSGALDQPQHF. Written as DNA, the CDR3 is TGTGCCAGCAGTGGGGCCCTCGATCAGCCCCAGCATTTT.

This clone was detected a few times. The chain employs TRBV11-1 and TRBJ2-7; a possible D gene is TRBD2 (5 bases). From germline, CDR1 is SGHAT and CDR2 FQDESV (reference sequence). This CDR3 contains 13 residues. Trimming removed 5 bases at V and 0 bases at J, with 8 bases between. CDR3 protein: CASSNRDSYEQYF. In DNA form, the CDR3 reads TGTGCCAGCAGCAACCGGGACTCCTACGAGCAGTACTTC.

This clone has just a few counts. V usage is TRBV13 and J usage is TRBJ2-7; the match to TRBD2 covers 9 bases. J was trimmed by 3 bases and V by 6 bases; bases with no gene match: 6. Germline values: CDR1 PRHDT, CDR2 FYEKMQ (reference sequence). The length of the CDR3 is 14 residues. The CDR3 DNA is TGTGCCAGCAGACGCGGGAGGGAGGACTACGAGCAGTACTTC. Protein: CASRRGREDYEQYF.

This clone was detected a few times. In DNA, the CDR3 is TGTGCCAGCAGTTTATTCCAGCCGGGACTAGCGGGAGAAGATACGCAGTATTTT. Translating gives CASSLFQPGLAGEDTQYF. The chain recombines TRBV27 with TRBJ2-3, with 14 nucleotides matching TRBD2. This CDR3 has 18 residues. V gave up 1 base and J gave up 5 bases; unmatched junction bases: 8. The V gene's germline CDR1 is MNHEY and CDR2 SMNVEV (reference sequence).

A few counts support this clone. This rearrangement joins TRBV7-6 to TRBJ2-7, with D unclear. In germline, CDR1 is SGHVS, CDR2 FNYEAQ. Trimming removed 1 base at V and 0 bases at J, with 7 bases between. This CDR3 has 14 residues. CDR3 bases: TGTGCCAGCAGCTTAGATTGGGGCTCCTACGAGCAGTACTTC. It is translated as CASSLDWGSYEQYF. The complete variable domain, with remaining parts taken from reference TRBV7-6 and TRBJ2-7, reads GAGVSQSPRYKVTKRGQDVALRCDPISGHVSLYWYRQALGQGPEFLTYFNYEAQQDKSGLPNDRFSAERPEGSISTLTIQRTEQRDSAMYRCASSLDWGSYEQYFGPGTRLTVT.

This clone was picked up a small number of times. V and J are TRBV4-2 and TRBJ2-2; D ambiguous. The CDR3 is 15 amino acids. The germline V gene encodes CDR1 LGHNA and CDR2 YNFKEQ. Trimming removed 0 bases from V and 5 bases from J, with 10 bases in between. CDR3 in DNA: TGTGCCAGCAGCCAAGACCTAATCCCAACCGGGGAGCTGTTTTTT. Translating it yields CASSQDLIPTGELFF.

The genes are TRBV15 and TRBJ2-1; 10 bases are a match to TRBD2. Germline CDR1 LNHNV, CDR2 YYDKDF (reference sequence). The CDR3 is made up of 15 amino acids. Germline trimming cut 4 bases from V and 7 bases from J; bases unmatched to any gene: 7. CDR3 amino acids: CATSNRLAGANEQFF. The CDR3, as DNA: TGTGCCACCAGCAATAGGCTAGCGGGAGCGAATGAGCAGTTCTTC. The full variable domain, completed using reference TRBV15 and TRBJ2-1, is DAMVIQNPRYQVTQFGKPVTLSCSQTLNHNVMYWYQQKSSQAPKLLFHYYDKDFNNEADTPDNFQSRRPNTSFCFLDIRSPGLGDTAMYLCATSNRLAGANEQFFGPGTRLTVL.

The DNA of the CDR3 is TGTGCCAGCAGCTTAGTTCTGGCGGGAGTTTACAATGAGCAGTTCTTC. Its translation: CASSLVLAGVYNEQFF. The V call is TRBV7-2, the J call TRBJ2-1; TRBD2 matches at 7 bases. The CDR3 is made up of 16 amino acids. Per the germline V gene, CDR1 is SGHTA and CDR2 is FQGNSA. The J segment lost 4 bases and the V segment lost 1 base, leaving 7 bases of the junction unmatched. The entire variable domain, with the rest obtained from reference TRBV7-2 and TRBJ2-1, is as follows: GAGVSQSPSNKVTEKGKDVELRCDPISGHTALYWYRQSLGQGLEFLIYFQGNSAPDKSGLPSDRFSAERTGGSVSTLTIQRTQQEDSAVYLCASSLVLAGVYNEQFFGPGTRLTVL.

This chain joins TRBV4-2 and TRBJ2-7, with no clear D. V was clipped by 5 bases and J by 1 base, with 12 bases between them. Germline values: CDR1 LGHNA, CDR2 YNFKEQ. The CDR3 has 14 residues. The CDR3 sequence is CASSASQESYEQYF. The CDR3 DNA reads as TGTGCCAGCAGCGCGAGTCAGGAGTCCTACGAGCAGTACTTC.